This T cell receptor beta chain is from a study of OX40 agonist ivuxolimab in advanced cancers. The study in broad terms: Ivuxolimab was a fully human IgG2 agonistic monoclonal antibody targeting the costimulatory receptor OX40 (CD134). Of the 50 or so patients in dose escalation, about 20 had hepatocellular carcinoma, some 15 had melanoma, 9 had renal cell carcinoma and 9 had head and neck cancer. Peripheral TCRbeta sequencing aimed to test whether ivuxolimab altered TCR sequence diversity and caused clonal T-cell expansion. Intravenous ivuxolimab was administered to patients every 2 weeks at six dose levels: 0.01, 0.1, 0.3, 1.5, 3 and 10 mg/kg. Partial responses occurred in three dose-escalation patients: two with cutaneous melanoma and one with hepatocellular carcinoma. The dose-escalation cohort was approximately 83% male with a mean age of approximately 60 years, ranging from roughly 20 to 80. The paper describes the monotherapy dose-escalation part (N of about 47 patients) of the phase I trial of ivuxolimab. Prior anti-PD-1, anti-PD-L1 or anti-CTLA-4 therapy was permitted, and about 40% of dose-escalation patients had received checkpoint inhibitors.

Broad study findings and their caveats: In the 0.1-3.0 mg/kg groups, partial responders were among the patients with the lowest normalized peripheral clonal expansion, particularly in CD8+ T cells. At doses of 0.1 to 3.0 mg/kg, clonal expansion of both CD4+ and CD8+ blood T cells was observed from baseline to week 6. Low levels of normalized T-cell clonal expansion were also seen in some patients who did not respond. After ivuxolimab, CD8+ T cells had more expanded clones than CD4+ T cells on average. The antigen specificity of the peripheral T cells that underwent clonal expansion was not determined.

This clone showed up just once. It lacks a known antigen. Base qualities were left out, and no much larger clone turns up one base away. Genomic DNA was isolated from the sorted cells so that the TCRbeta CDR3 region could be sequenced. TCRbeta CDR3 regions were sequenced using the immunoSEQ Assay. TCRdb mirrors the immuneACCESS table, restricted to in-frame sequences. Some clones are absent from its copies; in checked studies, under half trace to an unresolved V gene, and the reason for the others is unknown. The sample records 65,000 to 95,000 clones, approximately 85% of which are singletons. The ten largest clones represent 6.9% of the sample. The trial excluded patients who had a history of autoimmune disease or who were on systemic immunosuppression. Peripheral blood for TCR sequencing was drawn from every dose cohort at baseline, at cycle 4 day 1 and at cycle 7 day 1. The samples were drawn from a first-in-human, open-label, multicenter phase I dose-escalation trial of ivuxolimab. Adults with locally advanced or metastatic head and neck squamous cell, hepatocellular, melanoma or renal cell carcinoma were enrolled in the trial. CD4+ and CD8+ T cells were sorted separately from peripheral blood before TCR sequencing.

Clipping removes 5 bases from V and 0 bases from J, with 7 as the unmatched junction base count. CDR1 and CDR2 (LNHDA, SQIVND) derive from the germline V gene (reference sequence). The CDR3 goes from the cysteine to the phenylalanine over 17 residues. The only DNA kept is the CDR3, 51 bases in frame from the first base. The rearrangement joined TRBV19 to TRBJ2-5; TRBD2 aligns with 12 central bases. The clonotype originates from an adult with an advanced solid tumor such as melanoma, head and neck, liver or kidney cancer. The specimen was CD4+ or CD8+ T cells sorted from blood, collected in a trial of the OX40 agonist ivuxolimab. The sequence in DNA is TGTGCCAGTAGTCGGCTAGCGGGGGGGGGCTACCAAGAGACCCAGTACTTC. Its amino acids are CASSRLAGGGYQETQYF.